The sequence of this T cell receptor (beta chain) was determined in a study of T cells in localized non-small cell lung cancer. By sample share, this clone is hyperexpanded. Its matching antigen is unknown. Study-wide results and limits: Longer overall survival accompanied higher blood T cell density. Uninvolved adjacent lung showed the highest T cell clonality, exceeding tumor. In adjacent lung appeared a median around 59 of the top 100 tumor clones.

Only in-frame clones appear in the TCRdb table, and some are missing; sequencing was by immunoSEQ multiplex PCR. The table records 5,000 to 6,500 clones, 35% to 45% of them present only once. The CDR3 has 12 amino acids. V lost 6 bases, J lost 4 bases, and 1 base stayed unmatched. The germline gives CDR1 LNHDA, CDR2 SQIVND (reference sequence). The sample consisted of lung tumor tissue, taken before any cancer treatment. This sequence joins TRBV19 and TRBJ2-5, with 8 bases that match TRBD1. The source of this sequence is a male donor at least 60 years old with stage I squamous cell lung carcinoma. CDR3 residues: CASRDRVETQYF. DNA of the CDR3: TGTGCCAGTAGGGACAGGGTAGAGACCCAGTACTTC. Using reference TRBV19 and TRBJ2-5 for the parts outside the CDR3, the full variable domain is DGGITQSPKYLFRKEGQNVTLSCEQNLNHDAMYWYRQDPGQGLRLIYYSQIVNDFQKGDIAEGYSVSREKKESFPLTVTSAQKNPTAFYLCASRDRVETQYFGPGTRLLVL.